The TCR beta chain described here comes from a study of CD8+ T cells in alopecia areata. Germline V gene sequence: CDR1 SGDLS, CDR2 YYNGEE. Trimming cost V 4 bases and J 3 bases, with 4 bases left between them. This CDR3 contains 11 residues. Following RNA extraction, reverse transcription yielded cDNA that acted as the sequencing template. The protocol was immunoSEQ multiplex PCR, while the TCRdb copy is restricted to in-frame clones and leaves out a portion. The sample yields about 30,000 clones, approximately 65% seen once. This clone has only a few counts. The sequenced material came from NKG2D-high CD8+ T cells sorted from blood. The clonotype was recovered from a human donor with alopecia areata. This chain uses TRBV9 with TRBJ1-1; D is unclear. Here the CDR3 DNA reads TGTGCCAGCAGCCCATACACTGAAGCTTTCTTT. This sequence encodes CASSPYTEAFF.